What follows describes a single T cell receptor beta chain. Produced via immunoSEQ multiplex PCR; TCRdb's table is partial and in-frame only. The table lists some 130,000 clones, 75% to 90% of them singletons. The record originates from a study of T cell responses to AZD1222 COVID-19 vaccine. Germline CDR1 reads SGHRS; CDR2 reads YFSETQ. Trimming pared 0 bases from V and 0 bases from J, leaving 10 bases between. The CDR3 extends over 16 amino acids. The origin of this receptor is an adult in good health. V gene TRBV5-1 combines with J gene TRBJ1-5; D not resolved. The sequencing here drew on peripheral blood, taken on day 0 of AZD1222 vaccination. CDR3 in DNA: TGCGCCAGCAGCTTGGAGGGTGGGCTTAGCAATCAGCCCCAGCATTTT. It translates to CASSLEGGLSNQPQHF.